This TCR beta chain appears in the sequencing data of a study of blood T cell repertoires in COVID-19 (dated by TCRdb to the early 2020s). Some background on the complete study: Samples from collaborators originated in the United States, Italy and Spain and spanned both the acute and convalescent phases of COVID-19. The prospective study material was composed of cDNA or gDNA derived from T cells, B-cell-depleted T cells, or PBMCs. The repertoires were released in a freely available public database intended as a resource for research on the immune response to SARS-CoV-2. Samples were obtained from the ongoing ImmuneRACE study (first 160 participants) and from over 1,000 subjects provided by 6 global collaborators. Where available, HLA class I and class II types were taken from metadata supplied by the sample provider and were not determined by assay-based typing. The dataset comprised deeply sampled blood TCRbeta repertoires from subjects exposed to, actively infected with, or recovered from COVID-19. Nearly every sample came with metadata listing a de-identified subject ID, COVID-19 status, age in years and sex.

Notes on this clone: No cognate antigen has been identified for it. Qualities for individual bases were not recorded, and no much larger clone is one base off.

At one collaborating source in Seattle, patients were enrolled during active infection and were followed longitudinally through the course of disease. Collaborating institutions collected whole blood in K2EDTA tubes following their own protocols. For TCRbeta analysis, collaborators shipped samples as frozen whole blood, isolated PBMCs, or DNA extracted from either of those sample types. The immunoSEQ Assay, a bias-controlled multiplex PCR, was used to amplify TCRbeta CDR3 regions from genomic DNA. Per the original workflow: The number of nucleated cells in each sample was estimated from the amplification of reference gene primers within the assay. Sequence reads were collapsed and filtered to measure the absolute abundance of every unique TCRbeta CDR3 rearrangement. For each sample, productive Simpson clonality was calculated as the square root of Simpson's diversity index over productive rearrangements. TCRdb limited this immuneACCESS table to in-frame rearrangements with V and J called. A share of clones is missing; checked studies link under half to unresolved V genes, and the rest is unexplained. The V and J calls and clone size come from that table; D and trimming were worked out from the DNA. For this sample there are approximately 260,000 clones; 90% appear just once. Under 2.5% of the sample rests with the top ten.

The germline V gene (reference sequence) yields MNHNY for CDR1 and SVGAGI for CDR2. V and J are truncated by 0 bases and 6 bases respectively, leaving an intervening sequence of 2 bases. Including the terminal cysteine and phenylalanine, the CDR3 comprises 12 residues. The CDR3 DNA has 36 bases and is translated from base 1. What the authors observed across the whole study: The amount of clinical and demographic metadata varied by source and participant and was provided uncurated.

The sequence joins TRBV6-6 to TRBJ1-4, with no confident D gene call. The TCR was taken from a woman aged 55-69 years with COVID-19, enrolled during active disease. What was sequenced was peripheral blood. The nucleotide sequence reads TGTGCCAGCAGTTACTCCGATGAAAAACTGTTTTTT. This translates into CASSYSDEKLFF.